The rows below give T cell receptor beta chains drawn from one sample of a study of T cells in Graves' hyperthyroidism and ophthalmopathy. TCRdb re-derived calls from the multiplex PCR reads in MiXCR, one entry per CDR3 protein. The sample lists 460,000 or so distinct CDR3 sequences, roughly an eighth occurring once. Input material: blood. These receptor sequences come from a woman younger than 35 with Graves' hyperthyroidism. CDR3s include the opening cysteine and the closing phenylalanine or tryptophan. A D gene is named only where the DNA matches it firmly. Clone size is given for some rows only: seen once, a few or many times, or a class if the clone is expanded.

TRBJ1-2,many,-,TRBV20-1,TGCAGTGCTAGCCGAGATAACTATGGCTACACCTTC,CSASRDNYGYTF
TRBJ2-4,-,-,TRBV10-3,TGTGCCATCAGTGAGACCTTTGGCAGGGAACTAGCCAAAAACATTCAGTACTTC,CAISETFGRELAKNIQYF
TRBJ2-7,many,-,TRBV28,TGTGCCAGCAGTTTATTGGATAGCCGGGCCGAGCAGTACTTC,CASSLLDSRAEQYF
TRBJ2-1,-,-,TRBV6-4,TGTGCCAGCAGTGACTCGTCGTGGGGGGAGCAGTTCTTC,CASSDSSWGEQFF
TRBJ2-4,many,-,TRBV2,TGTGCCAGCGTCACCAAAAACATTCAGTACTTC,CASVTKNIQYF
TRBJ1-6,few,TRBD1,TRBV6-1,TGTGCCAGCAGTCTGCCTCCCGACAGGGTGGCTTCACCCCTCCACTTT,CASSLPPDRVASPLHF
TRBJ1-3,-,-,TRBV9,TGTGCCAGCAGCGTAGGGAACCTTGGGGGAAACACCATATATTTT,CASSVGNLGGNTIYF
TRBJ2-5,-,-,TRBV14,TGTGCCAGCAGCCACGTACGGGTGGTGGAGACCCAGTACTTC,CASSHVRVVETQYF
TRBJ2-3,many,-,TRBV7-8,TGTGCCAGCATCCCTCAGGGCTCCGATACGCAGTATTTT,CASIPQGSDTQYF
TRBJ2-7,-,TRBD2,TRBV14,TGTGCCAGCAGCCAGCCCGGGACTAGCGGGAGGAGATGGCGCTACGAGCAGTACTTC,CASSQPGTSGRRWRYEQYF
TRBJ2-1,many,-,TRBV6-1,TGTGCCAGCAGCCTCATAACTTCTACCACGGATGAGCAGTTCTTC,CASSLITSTTDEQFF
TRBJ2-1,few,-,TRBV15,TGTGCCACCGAAGGCAACTTGTGGAATGAGCAGTTCTTC,CATEGNLWNEQFF
TRBJ2-1,-,-,TRBV9,TGTGCCAGCAGCCCCCCCGCCCGTACAGCGGCTGAGCAGTTCTTC,CASSPPARTAAEQFF
TRBJ2-3,-,-,TRBV11-2,TGTGCCAGCAGCTTAGAAGTAGCTCGGCTCACAGATACGCAGTATTTT,CASSLEVARLTDTQYF
TRBJ2-1,many,TRBD2,TRBV20-1,TGCAGGGTTGCCGGGCTAGCGGAGAATGAGCAGTTCTTC,CRVAGLAENEQFF
TRBJ1-2,many,TRBD1,TRBV30,TGTGCCTGGAGGAAAGGGGGCATTGGCTATGGCTACACCTTC,CAWRKGGIGYGYTF
TRBJ1-6,-,-,TRBV20-1,TGCAGTGCTAGAGATCTATGGTTGCAAGCCCTCCACTTT,CSARDLWLQALHF
TRBJ2-7,few,TRBD2,TRBV20-1,TGCAGTGCTAGGGGACCTCCACTAGCGGGAGAGTTTGCCTACGAGCAGTACTTC,CSARGPPLAGEFAYEQYF
TRBJ2-1,few,TRBD1,TRBV12-5,TGTGCTAGTGGTTTGGGAATACAGGGGAATGAGCAGTTCTTC,CASGLGIQGNEQFF
TRBJ2-3,few,-,TRBV6-1,TGTGCCAGCAGGAATACTAGTACAGATACGCAGTATTTT,CASRNTSTDTQYF
TRBJ1-1,many,-,TRBV11-2,TGTGCCAGCAGCTTAGTTATAGGCCAGAACACTGAAGCTTTCTTT,CASSLVIGQNTEAFF
TRBJ2-5,many,TRBD2,TRBV29-1,TGCAGCGCCATGGCAAGCGGGATCCTCGGAGAGACCCAGTACTTC,CSAMASGILGETQYF
TRBJ2-6,few,-,TRBV20-1,TGCAGTGCTCCCTCCTCTTCTGGGGCCAACGTCCTGACTTTC,CSAPSSSGANVLTF